This T cell receptor (beta chain) emerged from a study of control samples from healthy donors and cancer patients. With 4 bases clipped from V and 4 bases from J, the junction kept 1 base outside the gene matches. Germline assignment: CDR1 WNHNN and CDR2 SYGVQD (reference sequence). The CDR3 has 13 amino acids. Repertoires were generated with immunoSEQ multiplex PCR, while TCRdb's copy carries only in-frame clones and drops some. Of some 67,000 clones detected, roughly 91% appear once; the ten largest clones hold about 20%. The TCR was taken from a man aged 55 to 70 with lung cancer. Sample: PBMCs. This chain uses TRBV10-1 with TRBJ2-1, with TRBD1 identical over 7 bases. CDR3 coding DNA: TGCGCCAGCAGTGTGGACAGGTACAATGAGCAGTTCTTC. Its translation is CASSVDRYNEQFF.